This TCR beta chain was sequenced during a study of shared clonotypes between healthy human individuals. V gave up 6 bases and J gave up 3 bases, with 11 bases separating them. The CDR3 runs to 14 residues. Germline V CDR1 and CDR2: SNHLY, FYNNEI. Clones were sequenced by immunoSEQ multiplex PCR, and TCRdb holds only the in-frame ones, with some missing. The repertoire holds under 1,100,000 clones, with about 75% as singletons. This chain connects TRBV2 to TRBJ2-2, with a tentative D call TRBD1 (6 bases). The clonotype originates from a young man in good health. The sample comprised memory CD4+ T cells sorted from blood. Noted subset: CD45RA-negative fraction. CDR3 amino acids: CASSFTGYTGELFF. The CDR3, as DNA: TGTGCCAGCAGCTTCACAGGGTACACCGGGGAGCTGTTTTTT.